This record looks at one T cell receptor (beta chain) sequence and its context. Its antigen is still unknown. This record belongs to a study of T cell responses to AZD1222 COVID-19 vaccine. General observations from the study: White British people made up most donors, females outnumbered males, and clonal diversity was possibly underestimated.

The ends lost 1 base at V and 6 bases at J; junction bases unmatched: 7. This CDR3 region has 15 residues. From germline, CDR1 is SGDLS and CDR2 YYNGEE. Data came from immunoSEQ multiplex PCR; TCRdb stores just in-frame clones and leaves some out. The sample yields about 180,000 clones, around 88% seen once. The gene calls are TRBV9 and TRBJ2-1, with 7 nucleotides matching TRBD1. The TCR was taken from an adult in good health. This material consisted of peripheral blood, taken on day 0 of AZD1222 vaccination. CDR3 amino acids: CASSVSGQVPNEQFF. DNA for the CDR3: TGTGCCAGCAGCGTAAGCGGACAGGTTCCCAATGAGCAGTTCTTC.